Sequencing of this T cell receptor beta chain was carried out in a study of T cells in Graves' hyperthyroidism and ophthalmopathy. Study outcomes and limitations: Ophthalmopathy was predicted by the model a median of around 5.9 months ahead of onset.

Regarding this clonotype: The antigen remains unidentified.

The source material, RNA transcripts, was used to amplify TCR beta CDR3 regions. HTBI primers were employed in a first-round RT-PCR of the TCR CDR3. In TCRdb, the multiplex PCR reads were re-called with MiXCR into one record per CDR3 protein. This sample carries about 640,000 distinct CDR3 sequences, around 20% of them seen once, and the ten largest clones take more than 30%. This clonotype was obtained from a man aged 30-40 years with Graves' ophthalmopathy. Sequenced material: blood.

DNA for the CDR3: TGTGCCATCAGTGATCCTGGGACTAGCGCCACCAATGAGCAGTTCTTC. Encoded protein: CAISDPGTSATNEQFF. The chain has TRBV10-3 and TRBJ2-1; the match to TRBD2 covers 10 bases. This CDR3 region has 16 residues. Germline V gene sequence: CDR1 ENHRY, CDR2 SYGVKD. Trimming cost V 3 bases and J 6 bases; bases outside gene matches: 8.